The 20 T cell receptor beta chains presented below share a single source sample, sequenced in a study of cytomegalovirus exposure and HLA in healthy donors (TCRdb year 2017). The library was obtained by the immunoSEQ multiplex PCR assay. For the multiplex PCR, a mixture combining 60 forward primers for TCR Vbeta segments and 13 reverse primers for TCR Jbeta segments was used. As stored in TCRdb, this immuneACCESS dataset retains in-frame rearrangements with V and J assigned. A fraction of the clones does not appear; measured against another copy, unresolved V genes explain less than half of the discrepancy, and the remainder lacks a known reason. The sample profile shows roughly 110,000 clones; approximately 58% of them were found once. Together, the top ten hold 2.2% of the sample. Material: PBMCs. The origin of the receptors is a young woman in good health and CMV-seronegative.

The chain uses TRBV30 and TRBJ1-2; 10 positions match TRBD1. J lost 9 bases, V lost 4 bases, and 2 bases had no gene match. The length of the CDR3 is 11 residues. The germline CDR1 and CDR2 sequences are GTSNPN and SVGIG (reference sequence). The CDR3 DNA follows: TGTGCCTGGACGACAGGGGGCAGCTACACCTTC. Residues: CAWTTGGSYTF.

V gene TRBV19 combines with J gene TRBJ1-2, with TRBD1 identical over 7 bases. The CDR3 runs 12 residues. The germline V gene encodes CDR1 LNHDA and CDR2 SQIVND (reference sequence). The V gene end was trimmed by 7 bases and the J gene end by 8 bases; junction bases not matched to a gene: 7. The CDR3 sequence is CASIIRGVGYTF. The CDR3 nucleotides are TGTGCCAGTATCATCAGGGGGGTGGGCTACACCTTC.

This sequence joins TRBV15 and TRBJ1-4; D possibly corresponds to TRBD1 (6 bases). CDR1 is LNHNV and CDR2 is YYDKDF in the germline V gene (reference sequence). V was clipped by 5 bases and J by 0 bases, with 13 bases between them. The CDR3 covers 16 residues. CDR3 DNA sequence: TGTGCCACCAGCCTAGACAGGTGGGCAACTAATGAAAAACTGTTTTTT. It specifies CATSLDRWATNEKLFF. The full variable domain, completed using reference TRBV15 and TRBJ1-4, is DAMVIQNPRYQVTQFGKPVTLSCSQTLNHNVMYWYQQKSSQAPKLLFHYYDKDFNNEADTPDNFQSRRPNTSFCFLDIRSPGLGDTAMYLCATSLDRWATNEKLFFGSGTQLSVL.

The J gene is TRBJ1-5, the V gene TRBV4-3; no reliable D call. The CDR3 totals 17 residues. CDR1 is LGHNA and CDR2 is YSLEER in the germline V gene. V was shortened by 0 bases and J by 10 bases, with 22 bases between the two germline ends. The CDR3, as DNA: TGCGCCAGCAGCCAAGATCTATTAATCGGTACCAATCGACCCCAGCATTTT. Amino acids: CASSQDLLIGTNRPQHF.

The gene calls are TRBV5-4 and TRBJ1-6; tentatively, D is TRBD1 (6 bases). The germline V and J ends were trimmed by 4 bases and 0 bases, with 17 bases remaining between them. Germline V lookup: CDR1 SGHNT, CDR2 YYREEE (reference sequence). There are 18 residues in the CDR3. This CDR3 is CASSPRTGPNSYNSPLHF. CDR3 DNA: TGTGCCAGCAGCCCCCGAACAGGGCCGAACTCCTATAATTCACCCCTCCACTTT.

This clone was found a few times. The genes are TRBV6-4 and TRBJ2-1; perhaps TRBD2 as D (6 bases). The ends were cut back, 0 bases at V and 0 bases at J, with 6 bases in the middle. This CDR3 region has 15 residues. The germline gives CDR1 MRHNA, CDR2 SNTAGT. DNA of the CDR3: TGTGCCAGCAGTGACTCGGGACTCTCCTACAATGAGCAGTTCTTC. Translation: CASSDSGLSYNEQFF.

This sequence joins TRBV7-8 and TRBJ2-5; 12 nucleotides agree with TRBD2. The J call may be mistaken, given a closer DNA end match to TRBJ2-7. From germline, CDR1 is SGHVS and CDR2 FQNEAQ. This CDR3 has 16 amino acids. In DNA, the CDR3 is TGTGCCAGCAGCTCCGAGACTAGCGGGGGATGGAACGAGCAGTACTTC. Encoded protein: CASSSETSGGWNEQYF.

The V call is TRBV15, the J call TRBJ1-3, with no clear D. The CDR3 length is 13 residues. Germline V lookup: CDR1 LNHNV, CDR2 YYDKDF (reference sequence). V was cut by 0 bases and J by 4 bases, with 4 bases left in between. The CDR3 here is CATSRDPGNTIYF. The CDR3 DNA reads TGTGCCACCAGCAGAGATCCAGGAAACACCATATATTTT.

This chain connects TRBV6-5 to TRBJ2-7, with D perhaps TRBD2 (6 bases). V was trimmed by 8 bases and J by 4 bases, leaving 12 bases between them. CDR1 MNHEY and CDR2 SVGAGI come from the germline V gene. The CDR3 runs 12 residues. Written as DNA, the CDR3 is TGTGCCAGCGGGTTCGGGGGTTACGAGCAGTACTTC. This codes for CASGFGGYEQYF.

There are a few counts of this clone. The rearrangement joins TRBV5-1 to TRBJ1-1; 8 bases match TRBD1. CDR1 is SGHRS and CDR2 is YFSETQ in the germline V gene. V shed 2 bases, J shed 5 bases, and the junction held 8 bases outside the gene matches. The length of the CDR3 is 15 residues. The CDR3 spells CASSLGITGGTEAFF. CDR3 bases: TGCGCCAGCAGCTTAGGGATCACAGGGGGGACTGAAGCTTTCTTT.

The J gene is TRBJ2-7, the V gene TRBV27; 7 nucleotides line up with TRBD2. V was pared by 6 bases and J by 3 bases, with 5 bases of the junction left unmatched. The CDR3 loop spans 13 amino acids. The germline V gene encodes CDR1 MNHEY and CDR2 SMNVEV (reference sequence). Here the CDR3 reads CASRRLARYEQYF. Written as DNA, the CDR3 is TGTGCCAGCAGGCGACTAGCTCGCTACGAGCAGTACTTC.

This clone has just a few counts. This CDR3 is CASSWGQGGVGGYTF. CDR3 nucleotides: TGTGCCAGCAGTTGGGGACAGGGGGGAGTAGGTGGCTACACCTTC. The gene calls are TRBV28 and TRBJ1-2; TRBD1 matches at 11 bases. The germline gives CDR1 MDHEN, CDR2 SYDVKM. This CDR3 contains 15 residues. The ends lost 4 bases at V and 7 bases at J; junction bases unmatched: 8.

This clone was recorded only once. This chain links TRBV2 with TRBJ2-1; D possibly corresponds to TRBD2 (6 bases). The V end lost 0 bases, the J end lost 10 bases, and 13 bases lay between the germline ends. Germline CDR1 and CDR2: SNHLY and FYNNEI. This CDR3 has 14 residues. This chain's CDR3 is CASSEAPGSGEQFF. CDR3 in DNA: TGTGCCAGCAGTGAAGCGCCGGGGAGCGGGGAGCAGTTCTTC.

CDR3 nucleotide sequence: TGTGCCAGCAGCTTGGGACGGAGCTCCTACGAGCAGTACTTC. Amino acids: CASSLGRSSYEQYF. The chain is built from TRBV5-6 and TRBJ2-7; the D is unclear. The germline V and J ends were trimmed by 0 bases and 0 bases, with 7 bases remaining between them. Germline assignment: CDR1 SGHDT and CDR2 YYEEEE. This CDR3 has 14 amino acids. The complete variable domain, with remaining parts taken from reference TRBV5-6 and TRBJ2-7, reads DAGVTQSPTHLIKTRGQQVTLRCSPKSGHDTVSWYQQALGQGPQFIFQYYEEEERQRGNFPDRFSGHQFPNYSSELNVNALLLGDSALYLCASSLGRSSYEQYFGPGTRLTVT.

The chain links TRBV15 to TRBJ2-1, with 9 bases that match TRBD2. CDR3 size: 15 residues. J gave up 4 bases and V 7 bases, and 8 bases lay outside the gene matches. The germline V gene encodes CDR1 LNHNV and CDR2 YYDKDF (reference sequence). The CDR3 loop is CATTPGLAGYNEQFF. Here the CDR3 DNA reads TGTGCCACCACCCCGGGACTAGCAGGGTACAATGAGCAGTTCTTC.

The chain joins TRBV5-6 to TRBJ2-7, with TRBD2 matching over 9 bases. CDR1 and CDR2 from the germline V gene are SGHDT and YYEEEE. The CDR3 length is 16 residues. The V gene end was trimmed by 0 bases and the J gene end by 5 bases; junction bases not matched to a gene: 9. CDR3 in amino acids: CASSLAAGTSWDEQYF. CDR3 DNA sequence: TGTGCCAGCAGCTTGGCGGCCGGGACTAGCTGGGACGAGCAGTACTTC.

This chain joins TRBV10-3 and TRBJ2-5, with TRBD2 matching 8 bases. The CDR3 runs 17 residues. V dropped 4 bases and J dropped 2; count of bases not matched to a gene: 12. Germline CDR1 is ENHRY and CDR2 is SYGVKD. CDR3: CAISGAAGEGLQETQYF. CDR3 DNA sequence: TGTGCCATCAGTGGAGCAGCGGGAGAGGGTTTACAAGAGACCCAGTACTTC.

V and J are TRBV27 and TRBJ2-2; TRBD1 matches at 8 bases. J gave up 5 bases and V 2 bases, and 7 bases lay outside the gene matches. Germline-derived CDR1 and CDR2 are MNHEY and SMNVEV (reference sequence). The CDR3 runs to 16 residues. The CDR3 protein is CASSLPGGARTGELFF. As DNA, the CDR3 is TGTGCCAGCAGTTTACCAGGGGGCGCTCGGACCGGGGAGCTGTTTTTT.

This clone was seen only a few times. The chain uses TRBV28 and TRBJ1-5; 9 bases line up with TRBD1. J was trimmed by 9 bases and V by 8 bases; bases with no gene match: 8. The germline V gene encodes CDR1 MDHEN and CDR2 SYDVKM. CDR3 length: 13 amino acids. The CDR3 DNA is TGTGCCAGCGTGGGACAGGGTATTGCGCCCCAGCATTTT. Protein sequence: CASVGQGIAPQHF.

V gene TRBV6-6 combines with J gene TRBJ1-1, with 7 bases fitting TRBD1. The CDR3 has 14 amino acids. Losses at the gene ends were 6 bases for V and 4 bases for J; bases not matched to a gene: 8. CDR1 is MNHNY, CDR2 SVGAGI, per germline (reference sequence). The CDR3 loop reads CASRPADRATEAFF. In nucleotides, the CDR3 is TGTGCCAGCAGACCCGCAGACAGGGCCACTGAAGCTTTCTTT.